The source of this T cell receptor (beta chain) is a study of vaccination and CD4 T cells after COVID-19. Study information: Post-COVID sampling occurred a median roughly 100 days after diagnosis (range 35 to 161).

The CDR3 runs to 14 residues. The germline gives CDR1 SGHTA, CDR2 FQGNSA. V lost 1 base to trimming and J lost 7 bases, with 13 bases between them. In TCRdb, the PCR reads were re-called with MiXCR into one record per CDR3 protein. Of 15,000 to 25,000 distinct CDR3 sequences in the sample, 50% to 75% were seen once. The rearrangement joins TRBV7-2 to TRBJ2-5, with D possibly TRBD1 on 6 matching bases. The input for sequencing was CD4+ T cells from blood, taken after SARS-CoV-2 vaccination. This TCR came from a human donor who had recovered from COVID-19. Here the CDR3 reads CASSLDQGPRTQYF. The CDR3 nucleotides read TGTGCCAGCAGCTTAGATCAGGGGCCCAGGACCCAGTACTTC.